This entry lists 18 T cell receptor beta chains sequenced from one sample in a study of regulatory T cells in long-lasting Graves disease. The time point: newly diagnosed GD, antithyroid drugs for less than 3 months. The TCR library used RNA extracted from PBMCs. HTBI primers from iRepertoire and Arm-PCR of CDR3 regions yielded the TCR beta libraries. TCRdb redid the calling of the multiplex PCR reads with MiXCR, one entry per CDR3 protein. The table has under 700,000 distinct CDR3 sequences, about 16% seen once. These same data were also listed under a study on T cells in Graves' hyperthyroidism and ophthalmopathy.

The sample consisted of peripheral blood mononuclear cells (PBMCs), taken at new diagnosis, from a patient treated with antithyroid drugs. These receptor sequences come from a woman aged 40-65 years with Graves disease.

The chain recombines TRBV12-3 or TRBV12-4 with TRBJ2-1; the D is unclear. V shed 6 bases and J shed 7 bases, with 19 bases lying between them. This CDR3 has 15 residues. CDR3 residues: CASSLRIPGGNEQFF. The DNA for the CDR3 is TGTGCCAGCAGCCTTCGCATTCCCGGTGGTAATGAGCAGTTCTTC.

V and J are TRBV11-3 and TRBJ1-1, with D hard to call. The CDR3 covers 15 residues. Germline V gene data show CDR1 as SGHNT and CDR2 as YENEEA. Trimming removed 3 bases from V and 0 bases from J, with 11 bases in between. The CDR3 loop is CASSFRPAMNTEAFF. Written as DNA, the CDR3 is TGTGCCAGCAGCTTTAGACCAGCTATGAACACTGAAGCTTTCTTT.

This clonotype was seen repeatedly, ten times or more. This rearrangement joins TRBV5-1 to TRBJ2-5; D gene uncertain. Germline V CDR1 and CDR2: SGHRS, YFSETQ. The ends were cut back, 0 bases at V and 2 bases at J, with 8 bases in the middle. This CDR3 is 14 amino acids long. CDR3 in DNA: TGCGCCAGCAGCTTGGTGGGCTTACAAGAGACCCAGTACTTC. Translation: CASSLVGLQETQYF.

This clonotype showed up many times. The gene calls are TRBV2 and TRBJ1-4; 8 bases match TRBD1. V trimming: 5 bases; J trimming: 8 bases; junction bases outside the gene matches: 19. The germline V gene encodes CDR1 SNHLY and CDR2 FYNNEI. This CDR3 has 18 amino acids. The CDR3 reads CASSYLGGQGVRGEKLFF. The CDR3 DNA follows: TGTGCCAGCAGTTACTTGGGAGGACAGGGAGTAAGAGGGGAAAAACTGTTTTTT.

This clonotype was counted many times. J is TRBJ2-2 and V is TRBV28; a possible D gene is TRBD1 (7 bases). Germline V gives CDR1 MDHEN, CDR2 SYDVKM. The CDR3 has 15 amino acids. V was shortened by 6 bases and J by 0 bases, with 11 bases between the two germline ends. This CDR3 is CASRGGTANTGELFF. DNA of the CDR3: TGTGCCAGCAGGGGCGGGACAGCGAACACCGGGGAGCTGTTTTTT.

This clonotype was found many times. This chain connects TRBV6-1 to TRBJ1-5, with D hard to call. Germline V gene lookup returns CDR1 MNHNS and CDR2 SASEGT. Between the trimmed V and J ends, which lost 5 bases and 3 bases, there was a span of 14 bases. The CDR3 is made up of 15 amino acids. The CDR3 sequence: CASSPLSDLNQPQHF. In DNA form, the CDR3 reads TGTGCCAGCAGTCCTCTCTCAGACCTCAATCAGCCCCAGCATTTT.

The table lists this clonotype with many counts. The rearrangement uses TRBV11-2 and TRBJ2-5; D gene ambiguous. Trimming cost V 5 bases and J 4 bases, with 14 bases left between them. The length of the CDR3 is 14 residues. The germline V gene has CDR1 SGHAT and CDR2 FQNNGV. CDR3 sequence: CASSHGAPPETQYF. The CDR3 region has the DNA TGTGCCAGCAGCCACGGCGCCCCCCCAGAGACCCAGTACTTC.

This clonotype was recorded a few times. The chain carries TRBV6-1 and TRBJ2-7; TRBD2 agrees at 7 bases. The CDR3 is 13 amino acids. Per germline, CDR1 MNHNS and CDR2 SASEGT. V lost 5 bases and J lost 3; bases outside the gene matches: 4. This CDR3 is CASSTGTNYEQYF. In DNA, the CDR3 is TGTGCCAGCAGTACCGGGACTAACTACGAGCAGTACTTC.

The rearrangement uses TRBV19 and TRBJ2-3; D unclear. Germline V CDR1 and CDR2: LNHDA, SQIVND (reference sequence). Trimming cost V 5 bases and J 1 base, with 10 bases left between them. The length of the CDR3 is 14 residues. The CDR3 sequence: CASSPFGGTDTQYF. The CDR3 DNA reads as TGTGCCAGTAGTCCCTTTGGGGGCACAGATACGCAGTATTTT.

This clonotype was observed a single time. DNA for the CDR3: TGTGCCAGCAGCTGCGTACCCTGGGTGAGCACTGAAGCTTTCTTT. Translation gives CASSCVPWVSTEAFF. V and J are TRBV28 and TRBJ1-1, with D unclear. The CDR3 length is 15 residues. Germline V gene lookup returns CDR1 MDHEN and CDR2 SYDVKM. Trimming took 6 bases from V and 4 from J, leaving 18 bases between them.

This clonotype was counted ten times or more. The chain has TRBV5-1 and TRBJ2-3; 12 bases match TRBD1. Unmatched junction bases numbered 6, after V lost 0 bases and J lost 7 bases. The CDR3 has 16 amino acids. Germline lookup yields CDR1 SGHRS and CDR2 YFSETQ. Written as DNA, the CDR3 is TGCGCCAGCAGCTTGGATGGGACAGGGGGCATCAATACGCAGTATTTT. Amino acid sequence: CASSLDGTGGINTQYF.

This clonotype has more than one count but fewer than ten. V is TRBV12-3 or TRBV12-4 and J is TRBJ2-1; TRBD2 matches 9 bases. The V gene end was trimmed by 7 bases and the J gene end by 1 base; junction bases not matched to a gene: 17. The CDR3 runs 19 residues. CDR3 coding DNA: TGTGCCAGCAACCGATCTCCGGTTAGCGGGGGCCTATCCTACAATGAGCAGTTCTTC. It specifies CASNRSPVSGGLSYNEQFF.

J is TRBJ1-2 and V is TRBV20-1; a possible D gene is TRBD1 (5 bases). The CDR3 consists of 13 residues. Germline V gene sequence: CDR1 DFQATT, CDR2 SNEGSKA (reference sequence). The V and J ends lost 0 bases and 2 bases respectively, with 7 bases between them. The CDR3 here is CSAREQENYGYTF. DNA of the CDR3: TGCAGTGCTAGAGAACAGGAAAACTATGGCTACACCTTC.

This clonotype turned up a few times. A read error is possible here, since a much larger clone lies one base away. This chain joins TRBV2 and TRBJ2-1; 14 bases agree with TRBD2. The CDR3 consists of 15 residues. Looked up from germline, CDR1 is SNHLY and CDR2 is FYNNEI. The DNA for the CDR3 is TGTGCCACCCGACTAGCGGGGGGGTCCTACAATGAGCGGTTCTTC. It yields the protein CATRLAGGSYNERFF.

The chain carries TRBV10-3 and TRBJ1-5, with D uncertain. V dropped 2 bases and J dropped 6 bases, with 8 bases sitting between them. The CDR3 sequence is 13 residues long. The V gene's germline CDR1 is ENHRY and CDR2 SYGVKD. The CDR3 protein is CAISEGSSQPQHF. CDR3 coding DNA: TGTGCCATCAGTGAGGGATCTAGTCAGCCCCAGCATTTT.

This clonotype was counted at least ten times. The chain carries TRBV12-3 or TRBV12-4 and TRBJ1-5, with TRBD1 matching 10 bases. Trimming took 6 bases from V and 5 from J; bases not matched to a gene: 1. This CDR3 region has 13 residues. The chain's CDR3 is CASRGTGDQPQHF. The CDR3, as DNA: TGTGCCAGCAGAGGGACAGGGGATCAGCCCCAGCATTTT.

CDR3 DNA sequence: TGCGCCAGCAGCCCTCGGACAGGGGAAAATACGCAGTATTTT. Translating gives CASSPRTGENTQYF. The V call is TRBV5-1, the J call TRBJ2-3; 9 bases align to TRBD1. This CDR3 comprises 14 residues. The ends lost 4 bases at V and 7 bases at J; junction bases unmatched: 7. CDR1 and CDR2 (germline): SGHRS, YFSETQ.

This clonotype was picked up many times. This chain joins TRBV3-1 and TRBJ1-1; TRBD1 agrees at 8 bases. Germline V CDR1 and CDR2: LGHDT, YNNKEL (reference sequence). V shed 8 bases, J shed 5 bases, and the junction held 4 bases outside the gene matches. The CDR3 has 12 residues. The CDR3 loop is CASGQGGTEAFF. The CDR3 bases are TGTGCCAGCGGACAGGGAGGGACTGAAGCTTTCTTT.